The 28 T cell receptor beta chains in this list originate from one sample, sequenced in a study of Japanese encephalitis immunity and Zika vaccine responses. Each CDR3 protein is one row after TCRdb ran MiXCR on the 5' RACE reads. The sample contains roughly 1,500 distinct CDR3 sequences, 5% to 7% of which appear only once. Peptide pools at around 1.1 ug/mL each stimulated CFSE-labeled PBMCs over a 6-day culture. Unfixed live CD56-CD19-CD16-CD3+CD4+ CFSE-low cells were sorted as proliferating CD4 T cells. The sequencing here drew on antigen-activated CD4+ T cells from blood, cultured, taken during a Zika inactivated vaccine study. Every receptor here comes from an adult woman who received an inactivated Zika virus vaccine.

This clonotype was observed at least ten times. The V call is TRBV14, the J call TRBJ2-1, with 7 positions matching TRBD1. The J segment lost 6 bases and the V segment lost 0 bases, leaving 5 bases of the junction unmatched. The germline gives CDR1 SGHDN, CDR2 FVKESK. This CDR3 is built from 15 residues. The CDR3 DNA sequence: TGTGCCAGCAGCCAAGAGTGGACAGGCTCCAATGAGCAGTTCTTC. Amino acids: CASSQEWTGSNEQFF. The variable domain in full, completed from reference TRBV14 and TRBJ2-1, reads EAGVTQFPSHSVIEKGQTVTLRCDPISGHDNLYWYRRVMGKEIKFLLHFVKESKQDESGMPNNRFLAERTGGTYSTLKVQPAELEDSGVYFCASSQEWTGSNEQFFGPGTRLTVL.

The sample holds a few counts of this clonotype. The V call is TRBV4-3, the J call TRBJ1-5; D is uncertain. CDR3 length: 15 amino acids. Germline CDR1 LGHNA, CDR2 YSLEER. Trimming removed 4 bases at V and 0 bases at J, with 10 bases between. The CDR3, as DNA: TGCGCCAGCAGCCTTGGTGCCTATAGCAATCAGCCCCAGCATTTT. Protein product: CASSLGAYSNQPQHF.

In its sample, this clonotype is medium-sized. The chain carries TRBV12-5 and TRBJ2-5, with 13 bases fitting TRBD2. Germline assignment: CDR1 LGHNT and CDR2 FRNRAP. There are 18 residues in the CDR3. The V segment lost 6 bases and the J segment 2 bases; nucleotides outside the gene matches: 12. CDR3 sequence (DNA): TGTGCTAGTGGGCCTACAAGACTAGCGGGGGGCATACAAGAGACCCAGTACTTC. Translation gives CASGPTRLAGGIQETQYF. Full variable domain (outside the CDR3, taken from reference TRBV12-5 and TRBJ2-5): DARVTQTPRHKVTEMGQEVTMRCQPILGHNTVFWYRQTMMQGLELLAYFRNRAPLDDSGMPKDRFSAEMPDATLATLKIQPSEPRDSAVYFCASGPTRLAGGIQETQYFGPGTRLLVL.

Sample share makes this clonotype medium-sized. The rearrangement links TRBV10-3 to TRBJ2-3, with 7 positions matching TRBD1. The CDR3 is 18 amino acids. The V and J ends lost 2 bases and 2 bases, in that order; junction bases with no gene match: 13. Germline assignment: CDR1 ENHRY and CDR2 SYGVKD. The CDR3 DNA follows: TGTGCCATCAGTGAGATAGACAGGGCGGTTAGAACCACAGATACGCAGTATTTT. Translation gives CAISEIDRAVRTTDTQYF.

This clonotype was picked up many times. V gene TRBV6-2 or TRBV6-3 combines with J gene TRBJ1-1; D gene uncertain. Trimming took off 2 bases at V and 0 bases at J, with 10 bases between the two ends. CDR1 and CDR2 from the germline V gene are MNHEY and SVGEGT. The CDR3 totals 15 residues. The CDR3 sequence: CASSYDLNMNTEAFF. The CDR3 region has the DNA TGTGCCAGCAGTTACGATCTCAATATGAACACTGAAGCTTTCTTT.

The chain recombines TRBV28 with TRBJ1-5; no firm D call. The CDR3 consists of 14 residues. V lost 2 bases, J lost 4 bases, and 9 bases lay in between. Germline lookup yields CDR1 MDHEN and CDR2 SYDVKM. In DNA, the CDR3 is TGTGCCAGCAGTTTAAGAGGGTCTAATCAGCCCCAGCATTTT. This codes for CASSLRGSNQPQHF.

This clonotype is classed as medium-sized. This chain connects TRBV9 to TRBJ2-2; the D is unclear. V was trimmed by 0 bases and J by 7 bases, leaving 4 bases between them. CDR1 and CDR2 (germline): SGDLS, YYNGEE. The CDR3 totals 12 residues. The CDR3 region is CASSVVVGELFF. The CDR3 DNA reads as TGTGCCAGCAGCGTAGTTGTCGGGGAGCTGTTTTTT. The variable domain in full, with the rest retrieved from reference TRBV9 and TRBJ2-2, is DSGVTQTPKHLITATGQRVTLRCSPRSGDLSVYWYQQSLDQGLQFLIQYYNGEERAKGNILERFSAQQFPDLHSELNLSSLELGDSALYFCASSVVVGELFFGEGSRLTVL.

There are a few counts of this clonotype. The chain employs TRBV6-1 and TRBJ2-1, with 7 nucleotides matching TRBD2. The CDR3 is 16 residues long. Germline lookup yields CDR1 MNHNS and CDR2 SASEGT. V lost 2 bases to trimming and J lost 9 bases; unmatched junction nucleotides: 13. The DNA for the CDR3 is TGTGCCAGCAGTGAAAGGGCTTTGGGGGGGAGCGGTGAGCAGTTCTTC. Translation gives CASSERALGGSGEQFF.

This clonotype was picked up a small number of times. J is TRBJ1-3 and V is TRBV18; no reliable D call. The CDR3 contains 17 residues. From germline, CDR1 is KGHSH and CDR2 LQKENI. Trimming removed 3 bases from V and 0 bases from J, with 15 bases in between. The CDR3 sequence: CASSPLRRDNSGNTIYF. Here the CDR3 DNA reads TGTGCCAGCTCACCCTTAAGGAGGGATAACTCTGGAAACACCATATATTTT.

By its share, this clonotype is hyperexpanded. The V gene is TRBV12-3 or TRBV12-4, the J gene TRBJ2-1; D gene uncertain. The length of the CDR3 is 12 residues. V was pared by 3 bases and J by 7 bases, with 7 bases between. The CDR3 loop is CASSFIGNEQFF. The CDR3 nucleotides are TGTGCCAGCAGTTTTATTGGAAATGAGCAGTTCTTC.

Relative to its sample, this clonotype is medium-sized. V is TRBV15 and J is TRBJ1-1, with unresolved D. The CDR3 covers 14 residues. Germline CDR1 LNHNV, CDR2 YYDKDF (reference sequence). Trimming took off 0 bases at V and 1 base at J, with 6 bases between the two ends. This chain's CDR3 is CATSRDTRNTEAFF. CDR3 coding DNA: TGTGCCACCAGCAGAGATACGAGGAACACTGAAGCTTTCTTT.

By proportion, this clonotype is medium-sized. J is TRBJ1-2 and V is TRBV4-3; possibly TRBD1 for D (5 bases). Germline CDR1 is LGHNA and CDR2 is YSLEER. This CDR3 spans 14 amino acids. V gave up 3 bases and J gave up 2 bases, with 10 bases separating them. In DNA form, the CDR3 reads TGCGCCAGCAGCCAGTGGGGGGAGAACTATGGCTACACCTTC. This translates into CASSQWGENYGYTF.

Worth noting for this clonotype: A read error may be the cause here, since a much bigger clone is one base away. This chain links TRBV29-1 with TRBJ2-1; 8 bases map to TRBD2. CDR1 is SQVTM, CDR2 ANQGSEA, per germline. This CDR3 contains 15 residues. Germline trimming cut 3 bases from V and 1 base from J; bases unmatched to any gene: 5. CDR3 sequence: CSVDEAGVSYNEQFF. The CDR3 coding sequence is TGCAGCGTTGATGAAGCGGGGGTATCCTACAATGAGCAGTTCTTC.

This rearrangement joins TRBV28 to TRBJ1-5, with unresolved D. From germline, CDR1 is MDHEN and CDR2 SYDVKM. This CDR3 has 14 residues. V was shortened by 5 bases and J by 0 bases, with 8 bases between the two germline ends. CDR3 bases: TGTGCCAGCAGTCGGGGTGGTAGCAATCAGCCCCAGCATTTT. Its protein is CASSRGGSNQPQHF.

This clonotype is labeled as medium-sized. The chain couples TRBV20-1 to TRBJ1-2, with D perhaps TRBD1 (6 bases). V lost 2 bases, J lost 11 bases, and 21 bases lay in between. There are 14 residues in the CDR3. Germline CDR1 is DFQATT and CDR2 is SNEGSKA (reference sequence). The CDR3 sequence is CSARRDRSTLGYTF. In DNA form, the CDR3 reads TGCAGTGCTAGACGTGACAGGTCCACTCTGGGGTACACCTTC.

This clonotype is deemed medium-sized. CDR3 amino acids: CSAPGQLRDRGYTF. The CDR3 DNA sequence: TGCAGTGCTCCGGGCCAGCTTCGGGATCGTGGCTACACCTTC. The chain combines TRBV20-1 with TRBJ1-2; D not resolved. Trimming took off 5 bases at V and 7 bases at J, with 20 bases between the two ends. The length of the CDR3 is 14 residues. Germline CDR1 is DFQATT and CDR2 is SNEGSKA (reference sequence).

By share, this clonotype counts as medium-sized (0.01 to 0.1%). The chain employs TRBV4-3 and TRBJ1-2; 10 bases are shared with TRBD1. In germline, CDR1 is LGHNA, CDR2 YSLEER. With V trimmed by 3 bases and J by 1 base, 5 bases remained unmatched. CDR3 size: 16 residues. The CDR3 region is CASSQTGGRNNYGYTF. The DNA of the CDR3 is TGCGCCAGCAGCCAGACAGGGGGCCGCAATAACTATGGCTACACCTTC.

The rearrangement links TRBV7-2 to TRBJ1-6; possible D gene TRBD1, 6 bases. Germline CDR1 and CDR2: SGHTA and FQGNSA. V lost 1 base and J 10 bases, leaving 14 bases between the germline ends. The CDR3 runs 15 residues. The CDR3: CASSLERTESSPLHF. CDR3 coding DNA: TGTGCCAGCAGCTTAGAGAGGACAGAGAGCTCACCCCTCCACTTT.

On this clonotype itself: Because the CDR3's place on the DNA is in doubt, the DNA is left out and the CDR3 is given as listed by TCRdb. CDR3: CASSSFFGQARTYEQYF. The V gene is TRBV27, the J gene TRBJ2-7; the DNA was not compared with TRBD1, the D call given in the table. Germline assignment: CDR1 MNHEY and CDR2 SMNVEV (reference sequence). The CDR3 totals 17 residues, both ends included.

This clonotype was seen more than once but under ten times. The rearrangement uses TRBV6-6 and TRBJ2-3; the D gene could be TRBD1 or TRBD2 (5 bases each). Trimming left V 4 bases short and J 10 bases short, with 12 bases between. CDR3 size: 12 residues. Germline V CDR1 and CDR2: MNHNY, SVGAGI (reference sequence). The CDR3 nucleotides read TGTGCCAGCAGTTTCCGGGACGGGGCGCAGTATTTT. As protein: CASSFRDGAQYF.

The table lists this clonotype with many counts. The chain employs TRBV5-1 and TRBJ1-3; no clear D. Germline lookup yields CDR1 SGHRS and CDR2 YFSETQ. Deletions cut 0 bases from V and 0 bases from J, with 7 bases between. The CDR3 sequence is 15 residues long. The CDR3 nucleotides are TGCGCCAGCAGCTTGGTAGGCAGCTCTGGAAACACCATATATTTT. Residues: CASSLVGSSGNTIYF.

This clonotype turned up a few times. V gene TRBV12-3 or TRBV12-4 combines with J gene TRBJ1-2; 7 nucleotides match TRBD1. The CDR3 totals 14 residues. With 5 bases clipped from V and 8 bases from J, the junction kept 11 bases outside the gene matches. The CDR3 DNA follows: TGTGCCAGCAGTCCACTGACAGGGTCAAGAGGCTACACCTTC. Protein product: CASSPLTGSRGYTF.

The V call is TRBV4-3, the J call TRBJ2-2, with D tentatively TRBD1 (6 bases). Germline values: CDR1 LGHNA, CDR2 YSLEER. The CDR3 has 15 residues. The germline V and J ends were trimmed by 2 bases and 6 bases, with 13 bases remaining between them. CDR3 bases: TGCGCCAGCAGCCAACTCTACAGGGATTCCGGGGAGCTGTTTTTT. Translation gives CASSQLYRDSGELFF.

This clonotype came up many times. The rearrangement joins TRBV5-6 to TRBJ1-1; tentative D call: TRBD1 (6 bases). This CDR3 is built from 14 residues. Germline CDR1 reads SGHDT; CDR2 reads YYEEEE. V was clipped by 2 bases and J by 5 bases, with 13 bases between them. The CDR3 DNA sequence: TGTGCCAGCAGCTTAGGGGGGGAGAATACTGAAGCTTTCTTT. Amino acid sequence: CASSLGGENTEAFF.

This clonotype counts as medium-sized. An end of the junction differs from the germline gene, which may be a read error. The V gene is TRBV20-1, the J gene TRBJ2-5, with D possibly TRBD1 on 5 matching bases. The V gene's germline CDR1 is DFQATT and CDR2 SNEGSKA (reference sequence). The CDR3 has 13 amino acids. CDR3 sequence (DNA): TGCAGTGCAGAGCAGCAGGGCCTAGAGGCCCAGTACTTC. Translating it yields CSAEQQGLEAQYF.

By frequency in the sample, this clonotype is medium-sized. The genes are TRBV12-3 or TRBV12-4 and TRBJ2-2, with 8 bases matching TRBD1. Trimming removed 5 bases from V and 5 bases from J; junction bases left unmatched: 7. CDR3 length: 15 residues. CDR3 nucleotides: TGTGCCAGCAGTCAAACAGGGGGATGGACCGGGGAGCTGTTTTTT. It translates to CASSQTGGWTGELFF.

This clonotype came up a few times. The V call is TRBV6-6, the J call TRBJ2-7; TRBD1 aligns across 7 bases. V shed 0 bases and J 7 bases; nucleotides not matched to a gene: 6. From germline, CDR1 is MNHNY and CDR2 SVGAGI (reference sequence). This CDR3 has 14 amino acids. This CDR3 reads CASSYSLAGGEQYF. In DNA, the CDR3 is TGTGCCAGCAGTTACTCGCTGGCAGGGGGTGAGCAGTACTTC.

In nucleotides, the CDR3 is TGTGCCAGCAGTGGGGGGGCCGGCTACGAGCAGTACTTC. It is translated as CASSGGAGYEQYF. This chain joins TRBV2 and TRBJ2-7; the D gene could be TRBD1 or TRBD2 (6 bases each). Between the trimmed V and J ends, which lost 4 bases and 3 bases, there was a span of 10 bases. Germline loops: CDR1 SNHLY, CDR2 FYNNEI. This CDR3 is 13 amino acids long. Drawing the rest from reference TRBV2 and TRBJ2-7, the complete variable domain is EPEVTQTPSHQVTQMGQEVILRCVPISNHLYFYWYRQILGQKVEFLVSFYNNEISEKSEIFDDQFSVERPDGSNFTLKIRSTKLEDSAMYFCASSGGAGYEQYFGPGTRLTVT.